The present entry profiles one T cell receptor beta chain with its context. The data originate from a study of Ad26.COV2.S vaccination and SARS-CoV-2 variants. The treatment denotes: some 19 received Ad26.COV2.S at low or high dose, single or two shots; roughly five received placebo; per-sample allocation not given. Sampling happened 63 days after the first vaccine or placebo injection. Produced via immunoSEQ multiplex PCR; TCRdb's table is partial and in-frame only. The sample consists of around 320,000 clones, approximately 86% of them appearing once. CDR1 is MRHNA and CDR2 is SNTAGT in the germline V gene. Trimming removed 0 bases from V and 3 bases from J, with 8 bases in between. This CDR3 has 15 residues.

This chain links TRBV6-4 with TRBJ2-2; D remains unclear. Sequencing used peripheral blood, obtained in a trial of Ad26.COV2.S vaccine versus placebo. This receptor was identified in a person aged 18 to 65 who received the Ad26.COV2.S COVID-19 vaccine or a placebo. The DNA for the CDR3 is TGTGCCAGCAGTGACTCTACATCGGACACCGGGGAGCTGTTTTTT. Protein product: CASSDSTSDTGELFF.